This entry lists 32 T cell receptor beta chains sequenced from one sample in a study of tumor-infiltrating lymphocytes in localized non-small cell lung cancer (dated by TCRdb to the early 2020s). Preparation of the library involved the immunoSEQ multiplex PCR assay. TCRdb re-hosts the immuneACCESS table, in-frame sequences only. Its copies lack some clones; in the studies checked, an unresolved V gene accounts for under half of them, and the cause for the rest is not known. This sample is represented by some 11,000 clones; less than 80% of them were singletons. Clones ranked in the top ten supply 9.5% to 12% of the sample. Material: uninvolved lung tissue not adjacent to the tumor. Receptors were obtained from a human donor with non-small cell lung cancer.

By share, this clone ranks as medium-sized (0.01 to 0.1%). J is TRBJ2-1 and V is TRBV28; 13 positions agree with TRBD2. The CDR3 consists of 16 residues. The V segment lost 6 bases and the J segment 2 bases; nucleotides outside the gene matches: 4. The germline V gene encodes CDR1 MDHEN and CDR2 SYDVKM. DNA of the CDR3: TGTGCCAGCAGCTCGGGACTAGCGGGACCCTACAATGAGCAGTTCTTC. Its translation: CASSSGLAGPYNEQFF.

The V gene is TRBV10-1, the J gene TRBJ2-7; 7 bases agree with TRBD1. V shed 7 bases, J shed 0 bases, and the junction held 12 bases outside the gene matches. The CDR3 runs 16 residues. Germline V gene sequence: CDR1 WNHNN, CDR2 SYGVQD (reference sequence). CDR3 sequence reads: CASIPTRQGVSYEQYF. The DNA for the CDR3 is TGCGCCAGCATCCCCACGAGACAGGGCGTCTCCTACGAGCAGTACTTC.

The CDR3 DNA reads as TGTGCCAGCAGCTTAATGCGAGAAATATCCTATGGCTACACCTTC. Its translation: CASSLMREISYGYTF. The V and J genes are TRBV5-5 and TRBJ1-2; D remains unclear. V dropped 2 bases and J dropped 4 bases, with 15 bases sitting between them. CDR3 length: 15 amino acids. Germline V lookup: CDR1 SGHKS, CDR2 YYEKEE (reference sequence).

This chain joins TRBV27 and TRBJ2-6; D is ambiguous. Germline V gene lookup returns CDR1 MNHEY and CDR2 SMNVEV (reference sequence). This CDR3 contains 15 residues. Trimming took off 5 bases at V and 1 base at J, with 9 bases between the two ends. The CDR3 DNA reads TGTGCCAGCAGTCGAACCCCATCTGGGGCCAACGTCCTGACTTTC. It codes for CASSRTPSGANVLTF.

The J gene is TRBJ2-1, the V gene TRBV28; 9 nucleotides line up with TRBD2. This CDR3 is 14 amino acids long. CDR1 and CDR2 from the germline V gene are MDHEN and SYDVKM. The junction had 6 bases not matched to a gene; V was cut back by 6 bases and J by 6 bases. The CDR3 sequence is CASRRGGERNEQFF. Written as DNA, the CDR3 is TGTGCCAGCAGGCGGGGGGGGGAACGCAATGAGCAGTTCTTC.

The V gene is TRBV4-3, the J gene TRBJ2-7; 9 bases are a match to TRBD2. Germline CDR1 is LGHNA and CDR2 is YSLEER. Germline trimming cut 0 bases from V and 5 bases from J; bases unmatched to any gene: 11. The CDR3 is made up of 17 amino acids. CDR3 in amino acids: CASSQDLPSGRRHEQYF. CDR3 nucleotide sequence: TGCGCCAGCAGCCAAGATCTTCCCAGCGGGAGGCGCCACGAGCAGTACTTC.

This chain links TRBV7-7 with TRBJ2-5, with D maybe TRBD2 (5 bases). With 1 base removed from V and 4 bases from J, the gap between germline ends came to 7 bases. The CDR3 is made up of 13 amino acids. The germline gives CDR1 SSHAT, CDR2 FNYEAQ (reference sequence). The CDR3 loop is CASSLVGRETQYF. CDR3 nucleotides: TGTGCCAGCAGCTTAGTAGGGAGAGAGACCCAGTACTTC.

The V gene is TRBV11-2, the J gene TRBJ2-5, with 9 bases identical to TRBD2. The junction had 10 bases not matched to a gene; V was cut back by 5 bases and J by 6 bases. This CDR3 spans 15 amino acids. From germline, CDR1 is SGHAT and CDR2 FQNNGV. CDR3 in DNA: TGTGCCAGCAGCGTCAGCGGGGGGTTTTTGCAGACCCAGTACTTC. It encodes CASSVSGGFLQTQYF.

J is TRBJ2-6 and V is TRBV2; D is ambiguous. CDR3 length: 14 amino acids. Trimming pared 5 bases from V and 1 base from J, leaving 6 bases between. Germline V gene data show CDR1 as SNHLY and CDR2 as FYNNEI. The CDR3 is CASSWLSGANVLTF. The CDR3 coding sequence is TGTGCCAGCAGTTGGTTGTCTGGGGCCAACGTCCTGACTTTC.

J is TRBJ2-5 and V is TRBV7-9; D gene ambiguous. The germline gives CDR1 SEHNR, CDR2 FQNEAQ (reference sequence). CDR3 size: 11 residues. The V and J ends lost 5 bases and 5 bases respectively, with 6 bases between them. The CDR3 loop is CASSPRETQYF. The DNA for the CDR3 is TGTGCCAGCAGCCCCCGGGAGACCCAGTACTTC.

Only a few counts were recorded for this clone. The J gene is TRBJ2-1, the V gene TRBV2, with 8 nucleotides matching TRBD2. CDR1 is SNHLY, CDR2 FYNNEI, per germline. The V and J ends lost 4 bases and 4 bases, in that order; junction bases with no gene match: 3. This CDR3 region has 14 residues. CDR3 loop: CASSALAAYNEQFF. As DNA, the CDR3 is TGTGCCAGCAGTGCACTAGCGGCATACAATGAGCAGTTCTTC.

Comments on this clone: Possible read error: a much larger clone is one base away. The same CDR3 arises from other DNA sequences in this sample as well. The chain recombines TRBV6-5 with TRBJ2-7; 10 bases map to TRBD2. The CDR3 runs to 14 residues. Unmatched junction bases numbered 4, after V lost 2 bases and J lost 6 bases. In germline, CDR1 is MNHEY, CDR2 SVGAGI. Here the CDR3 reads CASSYASGRGEQYF. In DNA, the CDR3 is TGTGCCAGCAGTTACGCTAGCGGGAGAGGCGAGCAGTACTTC.

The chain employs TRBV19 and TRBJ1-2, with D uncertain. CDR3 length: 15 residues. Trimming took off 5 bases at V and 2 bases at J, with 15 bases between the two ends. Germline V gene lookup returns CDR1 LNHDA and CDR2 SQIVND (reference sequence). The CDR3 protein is CASSAVNSINYGYTF. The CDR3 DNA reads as TGTGCCAGTAGTGCAGTAAACAGTATAAACTATGGCTACACCTTC. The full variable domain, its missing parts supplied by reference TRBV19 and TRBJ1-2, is DGGITQSPKYLFRKEGQNVTLSCEQNLNHDAMYWYRQDPGQGLRLIYYSQIVNDFQKGDIAEGYSVSREKKESFPLTVTSAQKNPTAFYLCASSAVNSINYGYTFGSGTRLTVV.

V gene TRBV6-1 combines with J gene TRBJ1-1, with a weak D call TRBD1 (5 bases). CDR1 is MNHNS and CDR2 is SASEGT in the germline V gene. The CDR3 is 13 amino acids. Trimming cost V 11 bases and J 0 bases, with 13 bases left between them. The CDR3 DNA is TGTGCCGGGGGGGACCATATGAACACTGAAGCTTTCTTT. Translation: CAGGDHMNTEAFF.

CDR3 loop: CASSLVVTSGSNNYEQYF. The CDR3 DNA reads as TGTGCCAGCAGCTTAGTCGTGACTAGCGGGAGTAACAACTACGAGCAGTACTTC. The chain is built from TRBV7-2 and TRBJ2-7; 12 nucleotides line up with TRBD2. Germline values: CDR1 SGHTA, CDR2 FQGNSA. The V gene end was trimmed by 1 base and the J gene end by 3 bases; junction bases not matched to a gene: 10. The length of the CDR3 is 18 residues. The variable domain in full, with the rest retrieved from reference TRBV7-2 and TRBJ2-7, is GAGVSQSPSNKVTEKGKDVELRCDPISGHTALYWYRQSLGQGLEFLIYFQGNSAPDKSGLPSDRFSAERTGGSVSTLTIQRTQQEDSAVYLCASSLVVTSGSNNYEQYFGPGTRLTVT.

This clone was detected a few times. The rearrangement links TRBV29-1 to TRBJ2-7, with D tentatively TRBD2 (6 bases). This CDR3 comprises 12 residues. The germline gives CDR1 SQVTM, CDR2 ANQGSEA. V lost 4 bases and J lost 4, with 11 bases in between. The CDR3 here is CSVGSGEYEQYF. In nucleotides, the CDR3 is TGCAGCGTTGGATCGGGAGAATACGAGCAGTACTTC.

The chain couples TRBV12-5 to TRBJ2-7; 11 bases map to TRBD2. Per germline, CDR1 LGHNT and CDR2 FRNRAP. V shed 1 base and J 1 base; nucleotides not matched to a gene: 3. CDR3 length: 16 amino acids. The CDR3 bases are TGTGCTAGTGGTTTGGACACTAGCGGGGGTTCCTACGAGCAGTACTTC. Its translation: CASGLDTSGGSYEQYF.

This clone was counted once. The CDR3 is CASSINPDRDYLRKTQYF. CDR3 in DNA: TGTGCCAGTAGTATAAACCCCGACAGGGACTATCTCAGGAAGACCCAGTACTTC. The gene calls are TRBV19 and TRBJ2-5; D tentatively fits TRBD1 or TRBD2 (7 bases each). V lost 2 bases and J lost 6, with 25 bases in between. The CDR3 extends over 18 amino acids. Germline loops: CDR1 LNHDA, CDR2 SQIVND (reference sequence).

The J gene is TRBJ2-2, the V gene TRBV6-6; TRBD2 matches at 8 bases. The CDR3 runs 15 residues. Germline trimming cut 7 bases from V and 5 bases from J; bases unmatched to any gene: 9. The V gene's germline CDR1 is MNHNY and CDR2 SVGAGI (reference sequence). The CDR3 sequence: CASTMGAGVTGELFF. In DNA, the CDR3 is TGTGCCAGCACCATGGGAGCGGGAGTTACCGGGGAGCTGTTTTTT.

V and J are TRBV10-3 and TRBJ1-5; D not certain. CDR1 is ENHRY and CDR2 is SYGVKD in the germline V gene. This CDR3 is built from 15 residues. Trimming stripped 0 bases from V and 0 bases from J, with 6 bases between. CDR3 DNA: TGTGCCATCAGTGAGTCGGCAGATAGCAATCAGCCCCAGCATTTT. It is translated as CAISESADSNQPQHF.

CDR3 sequence (DNA): TGTGCCAGCAGCCCCCGGACTAGCGGGGGGCTTTACACAGATACGCAGTATTTT. Protein: CASSPRTSGGLYTDTQYF. This rearrangement joins TRBV9 to TRBJ2-3, with 14 bases lining up with TRBD2. The length of the CDR3 is 18 residues. Germline CDR1 and CDR2: SGDLS and YYNGEE. With 4 bases clipped from V and 2 bases from J, the junction kept 9 bases outside the gene matches.

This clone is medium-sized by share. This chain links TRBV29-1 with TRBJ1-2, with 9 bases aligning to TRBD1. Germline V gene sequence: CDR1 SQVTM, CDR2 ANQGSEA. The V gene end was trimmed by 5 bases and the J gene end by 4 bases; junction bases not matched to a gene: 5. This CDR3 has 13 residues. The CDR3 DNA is TGCAGCGTTAGTGCGACAGGGGGCTATGGCTACACCTTC. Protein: CSVSATGGYGYTF.

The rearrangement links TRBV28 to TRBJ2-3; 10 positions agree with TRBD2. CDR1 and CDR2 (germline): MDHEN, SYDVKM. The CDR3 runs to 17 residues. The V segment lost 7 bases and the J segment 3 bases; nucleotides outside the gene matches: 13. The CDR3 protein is CASTAAGGGGFTDTQYF. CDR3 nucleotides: TGTGCCAGCACAGCAGCGGGAGGGGGGGGGTTTACAGATACGCAGTATTTT.

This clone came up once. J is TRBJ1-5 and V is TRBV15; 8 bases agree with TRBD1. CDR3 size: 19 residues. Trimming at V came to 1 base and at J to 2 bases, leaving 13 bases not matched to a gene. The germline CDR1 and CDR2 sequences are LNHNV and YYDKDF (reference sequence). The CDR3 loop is CATSRGGRQGPSGNQPQHF. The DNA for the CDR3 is TGTGCCACCAGCAGAGGGGGCCGACAGGGGCCCTCCGGCAATCAGCCCCAGCATTTT.

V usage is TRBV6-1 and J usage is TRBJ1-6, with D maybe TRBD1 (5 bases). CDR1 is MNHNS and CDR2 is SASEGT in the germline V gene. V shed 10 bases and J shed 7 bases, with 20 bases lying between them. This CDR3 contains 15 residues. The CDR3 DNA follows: TGTGCCAACTCCCTCGGGACCCTCGGGAATTCACCCCTCCACTTT. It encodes CANSLGTLGNSPLHF.

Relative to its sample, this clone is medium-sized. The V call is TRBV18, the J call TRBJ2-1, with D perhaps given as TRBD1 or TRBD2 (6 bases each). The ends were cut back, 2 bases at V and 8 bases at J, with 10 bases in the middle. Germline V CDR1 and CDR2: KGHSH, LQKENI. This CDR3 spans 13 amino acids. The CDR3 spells CASSPNGGDEQFF. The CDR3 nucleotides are TGTGCCAGCTCACCAAACGGGGGCGATGAGCAGTTCTTC.

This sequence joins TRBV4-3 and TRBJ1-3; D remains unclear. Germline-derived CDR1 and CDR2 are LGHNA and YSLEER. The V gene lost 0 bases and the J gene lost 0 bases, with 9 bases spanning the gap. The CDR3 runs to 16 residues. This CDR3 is CASSQEGFGSGNTIYF. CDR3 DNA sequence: TGCGCCAGCAGCCAAGAGGGGTTTGGCTCTGGAAACACCATATATTTT.

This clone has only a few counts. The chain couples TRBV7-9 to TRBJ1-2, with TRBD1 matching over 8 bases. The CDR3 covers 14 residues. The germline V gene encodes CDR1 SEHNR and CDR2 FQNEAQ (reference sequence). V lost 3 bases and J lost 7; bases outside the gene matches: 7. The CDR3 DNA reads TGTGCCAGCAGCTTCGATGACAGGGGATCTGGCTACACCTTC. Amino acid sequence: CASSFDDRGSGYTF.

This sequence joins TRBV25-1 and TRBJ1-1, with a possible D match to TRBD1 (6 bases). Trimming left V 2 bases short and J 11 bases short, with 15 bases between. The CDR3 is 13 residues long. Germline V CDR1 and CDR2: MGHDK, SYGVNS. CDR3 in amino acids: CASSERSGGLAFF. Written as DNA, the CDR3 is TGTGCCAGCAGTGAAAGGTCTGGGGGGCTGGCTTTCTTT.

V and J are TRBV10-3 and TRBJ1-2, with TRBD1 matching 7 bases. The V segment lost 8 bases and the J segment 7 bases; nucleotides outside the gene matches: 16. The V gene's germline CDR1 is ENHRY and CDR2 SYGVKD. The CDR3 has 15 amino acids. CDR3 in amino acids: CAIGQNTGVLSGYTF. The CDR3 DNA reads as TGTGCCATCGGACAAAACACAGGGGTCTTAAGTGGCTACACCTTC.

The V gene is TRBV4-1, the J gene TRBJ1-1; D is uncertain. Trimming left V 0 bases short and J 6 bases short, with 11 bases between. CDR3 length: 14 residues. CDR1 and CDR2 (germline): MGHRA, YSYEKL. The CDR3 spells CASSQEGLGAEAFF. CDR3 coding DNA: TGCGCCAGCAGCCAAGAAGGTCTGGGTGCTGAAGCTTTCTTT.

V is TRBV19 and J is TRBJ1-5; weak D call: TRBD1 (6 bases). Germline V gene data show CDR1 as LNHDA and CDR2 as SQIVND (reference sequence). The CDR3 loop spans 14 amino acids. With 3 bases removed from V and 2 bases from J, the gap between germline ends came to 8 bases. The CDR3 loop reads CASSIRTGNQPQHF. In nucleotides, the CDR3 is TGTGCCAGTAGTATTAGGACAGGCAATCAGCCCCAGCATTTT.